This T cell receptor (beta chain) originates from a study of T cell responses to AZD1222 COVID-19 vaccine. Whole-study results and caveats: At 160-218 and 743-854, vaccine-associated CD4 TCRs were dominant, and they spanned spike.

Looked up from germline, CDR1 is MGHDK and CDR2 is SYGVNS. The CDR3 contains 13 residues. Trimming removed 8 bases from V and 6 bases from J, with 14 bases in between. Produced via immunoSEQ multiplex PCR; TCRdb's table is partial and in-frame only. The sample contains 95,000 to 150,000 clones, roughly 87% of which appear only once. About this clone itself: Antigen unknown.

This TCR was sampled from an adult in good health. The rearrangement links TRBV25-1 to TRBJ1-3; D uncertain. Here the sequenced sample was peripheral blood, taken on day 0 of AZD1222 vaccination. CDR3 sequence (DNA): TGTGCCAGCTCGGGAGCAAGCCTAAACACCATATATTTT. Its protein is CASSGASLNTIYF.